The rows below give T cell receptor beta chains drawn from one sample of a study of radiotherapy plus CTLA-4 blockade in lung cancer. The repertoire was sequenced with immunoSEQ multiplex PCR; TCRdb's copy has only in-frame clones and lacks some. The table has approximately 100,000 clones, roughly four fifths seen once; the top ten hold 3% to 4%. Material: peripheral blood, obtained from a patient treated with radiotherapy plus ipilimumab. The receptor source for this set is a human donor with non-small cell lung cancer who had a partial response to radiotherapy plus ipilimumab. The CDR3 runs from the conserved cysteine through the conserved F or W. D genes are given only for firm matches.

j_call: TRBJ1-2
d_call: -
v_call: TRBV6-1
cdr3_aa: CASSENWGGAGYGYTF

j_call: TRBJ1-1
d_call: -
v_call: TRBV5-1
cdr3_aa: CASRVRVNTEAFF

j_call: TRBJ1-5
d_call: TRBD1
v_call: TRBV7-8
cdr3_aa: CASSRTGGGQPQHF

j_call: TRBJ2-2
d_call: TRBD1
v_call: TRBV19
cdr3_aa: CASSPWQGVAGELFF

j_call: TRBJ2-5
d_call: TRBD2
v_call: TRBV28
cdr3_aa: CASTMGLAGAQETQYF

j_call: TRBJ2-1
d_call: TRBD2
v_call: TRBV5-4
cdr3_aa: CASSLGAARGAYNEQFF

j_call: TRBJ2-2
d_call: TRBD2
v_call: TRBV28
cdr3_aa: CAIAGGNTGELFF

j_call: TRBJ2-6
d_call: TRBD1
v_call: TRBV5-1
cdr3_aa: CASSLEGTGFSGANVLTF

j_call: TRBJ2-3
d_call: -
v_call: TRBV7-2
cdr3_aa: CAAGGFADTQYF

j_call: TRBJ1-5
d_call: TRBD1
v_call: TRBV6-1
cdr3_aa: CASSSGTGGPQHF

j_call: TRBJ1-2
d_call: TRBD1
v_call: TRBV28
cdr3_aa: CASSRNRGRGVGGYTF

j_call: TRBJ2-5
d_call: TRBD1
v_call: TRBV29-1
cdr3_aa: CSVRTGMGETQYF

j_call: -
d_call: -
v_call: TRBV15
cdr3_aa: CATSRQVSYEQYF

j_call: TRBJ2-4
d_call: -
v_call: TRBV16
cdr3_aa: CASSQSEGLAKNIQYF

j_call: TRBJ2-1
d_call: TRBD2
v_call: TRBV2
cdr3_aa: CASSLLAGDYNEQFF

j_call: TRBJ1-3
d_call: TRBD1
v_call: TRBV4-2
cdr3_aa: CASSQADRVDSGNTIYF

j_call: TRBJ2-6
d_call: -
v_call: TRBV5-1
cdr3_aa: CASSRSAVSGANVLTF

j_call: TRBJ2-2
d_call: TRBD1
v_call: TRBV2
cdr3_aa: CASSELGQGIRELFF

j_call: TRBJ2-1
d_call: TRBD2
v_call: TRBV5-4
cdr3_aa: CASSFLAGDEQFF

j_call: TRBJ2-7
d_call: -
v_call: TRBV2
cdr3_aa: CASSEANGGLTYEQYF

j_call: TRBJ2-1
d_call: TRBD2
v_call: TRBV6-6
cdr3_aa: CASSRTSELGEQFF

j_call: TRBJ2-3
d_call: TRBD2
v_call: TRBV9
cdr3_aa: CASSVLAGIVTDTQYF

j_call: TRBJ1-4
d_call: -
v_call: TRBV18
cdr3_aa: CASSPIWGSSEKLFF

j_call: TRBJ2-7
d_call: TRBD2
v_call: TRBV15
cdr3_aa: CATSRAGLAENEQYF